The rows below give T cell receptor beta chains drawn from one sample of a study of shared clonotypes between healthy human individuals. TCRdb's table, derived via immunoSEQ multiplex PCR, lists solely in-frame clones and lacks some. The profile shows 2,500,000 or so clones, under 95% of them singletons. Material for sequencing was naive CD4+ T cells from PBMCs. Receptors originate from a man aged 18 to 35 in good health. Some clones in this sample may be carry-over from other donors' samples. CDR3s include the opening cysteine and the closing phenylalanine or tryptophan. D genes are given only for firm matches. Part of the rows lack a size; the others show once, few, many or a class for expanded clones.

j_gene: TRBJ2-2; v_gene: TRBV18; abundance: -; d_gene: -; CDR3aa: CASSPPTNYGELFF; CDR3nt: TGTGCCAGCTCACCTCCGACGAATTACGGGGAGCTGTTTTTT
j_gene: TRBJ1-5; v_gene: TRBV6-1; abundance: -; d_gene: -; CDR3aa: CASSDRSTSSNQPQHF; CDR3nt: TGTGCCAGCAGTGACAGGAGCACCTCTAGCAATCAGCCCCAGCATTTT
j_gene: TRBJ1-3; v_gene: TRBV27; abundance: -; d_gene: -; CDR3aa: CASRPGHSGNTIYF; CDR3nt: TGTGCCAGCAGACCGGGACACTCTGGAAACACCATATATTTT
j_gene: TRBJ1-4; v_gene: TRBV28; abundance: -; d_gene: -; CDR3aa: CASSGGLGVEKLFF; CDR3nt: TGTGCCAGCAGTGGAGGTCTTGGTGTCGAAAAACTGTTTTTT
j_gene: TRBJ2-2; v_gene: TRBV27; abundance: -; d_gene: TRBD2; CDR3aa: CASSLLREGQSGTGELFF; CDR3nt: TGTGCCAGCAGTTTATTGCGGGAGGGCCAATCAGGCACCGGGGAGCTGTTTTTT
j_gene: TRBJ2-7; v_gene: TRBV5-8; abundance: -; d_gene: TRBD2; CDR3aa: CASRQSGRGTYEQYF; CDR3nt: TGTGCCAGCAGACAATCGGGGAGGGGAACCTACGAGCAGTACTTC
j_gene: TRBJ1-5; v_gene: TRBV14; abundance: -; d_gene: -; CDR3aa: CASSQGTDLQPQHF; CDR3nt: TGTGCCAGCAGCCAAGGGACGGATCTGCAGCCCCAGCATTTT
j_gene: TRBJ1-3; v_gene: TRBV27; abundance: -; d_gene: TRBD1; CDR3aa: CASSTRTGEMGNTIYF; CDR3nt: TGTGCCAGCAGTACTAGGACAGGGGAAATGGGAAACACCATATATTTT
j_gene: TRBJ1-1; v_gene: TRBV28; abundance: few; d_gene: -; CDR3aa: CASSFWDLNTEAFF; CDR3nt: TGTGCCAGCAGTTTCTGGGACCTGAACACTGAAGCTTTCTTT
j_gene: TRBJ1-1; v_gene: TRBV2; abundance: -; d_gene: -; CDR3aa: CASSRQDNTEAFF; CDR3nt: TGTGCCAGCAGTAGACAGGATAACACTGAAGCTTTCTTT
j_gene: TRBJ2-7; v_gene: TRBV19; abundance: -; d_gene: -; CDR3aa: CASQGRYRSSYEQYF; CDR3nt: TGTGCCAGCCAGGGACGGTACAGGAGCTCCTACGAGCAGTACTTC
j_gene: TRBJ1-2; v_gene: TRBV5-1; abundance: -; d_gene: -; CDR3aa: CASSLNRIYGYTF; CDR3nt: TGCGCCAGCAGCTTGAACAGGATATATGGCTACACCTTC
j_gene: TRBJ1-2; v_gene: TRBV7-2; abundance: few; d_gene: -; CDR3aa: CASSFTANYGYTF; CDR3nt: TGTGCCAGCAGCTTTACAGCTAACTATGGCTACACCTTC
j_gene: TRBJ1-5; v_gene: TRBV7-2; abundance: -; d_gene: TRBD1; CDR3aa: CASSLRPGGQSNQPQHF; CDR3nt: TGTGCCAGCAGCTTACGGCCAGGGGGGCAGAGCAATCAGCCCCAGCATTTT
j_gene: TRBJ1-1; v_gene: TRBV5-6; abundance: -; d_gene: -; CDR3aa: CASSLVPGSGTEAFF; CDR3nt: TGTGCCAGCAGCTTGGTTCCGGGATCGGGCACTGAAGCTTTCTTT
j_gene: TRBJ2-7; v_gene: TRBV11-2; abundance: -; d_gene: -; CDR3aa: CASSPLDNEQYF; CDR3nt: TGTGCCAGCAGCCCTTTGGACAACGAGCAGTACTTC
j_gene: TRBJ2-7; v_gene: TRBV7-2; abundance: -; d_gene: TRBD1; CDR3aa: CASSPRTGTYEQYF; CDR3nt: TGTGCCAGCAGTCCTCGGACAGGGACCTACGAGCAGTACTTC
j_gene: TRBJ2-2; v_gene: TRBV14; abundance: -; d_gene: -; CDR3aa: CASSQAGPSNTGELFF; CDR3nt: TGTGCCAGCAGCCAAGCAGGGCCCTCGAACACCGGGGAGCTGTTTTTT
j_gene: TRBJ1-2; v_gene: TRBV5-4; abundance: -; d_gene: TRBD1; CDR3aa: CASSFWTGSYGYTF; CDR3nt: TGTGCCAGCAGCTTCTGGACAGGGTCCTATGGCTACACCTTC
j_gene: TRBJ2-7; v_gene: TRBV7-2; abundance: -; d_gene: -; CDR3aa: CASRRSYEQYF; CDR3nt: TGTGCCAGCAGGCGATCCTACGAGCAGTACTTC
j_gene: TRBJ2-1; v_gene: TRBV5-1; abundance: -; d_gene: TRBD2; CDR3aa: CASSLGLAGGGNEQFF; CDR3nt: TGCGCCAGCAGCTTGGGACTAGCGGGAGGAGGGAATGAGCAGTTCTTC
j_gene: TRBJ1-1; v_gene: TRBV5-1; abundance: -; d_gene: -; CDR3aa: CASSLATLQGTEAFF; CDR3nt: TGCGCCAGCAGCTTGGCCACCCTACAGGGAACTGAAGCTTTCTTT
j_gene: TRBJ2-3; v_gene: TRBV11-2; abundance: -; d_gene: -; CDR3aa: CASSFGFSVGDTQYF; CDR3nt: TGTGCCAGCAGCTTTGGGTTTTCTGTAGGGGATACGCAGTATTTT
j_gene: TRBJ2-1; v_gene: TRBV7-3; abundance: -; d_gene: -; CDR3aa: CASSPALTRSYNEQFF; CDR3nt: TGTGCCAGCAGCCCCGCCTTAACCCGCTCCTACAATGAGCAGTTCTTC
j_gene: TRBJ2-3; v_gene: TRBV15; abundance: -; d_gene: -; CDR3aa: CATSRGNRDGTDTQYF; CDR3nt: TGTGCCACCAGCAGAGGCAACAGGGATGGCACAGATACGCAGTATTTT
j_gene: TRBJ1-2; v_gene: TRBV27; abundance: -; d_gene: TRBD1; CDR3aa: CASSTRQGERGYTF; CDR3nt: TGTGCCAGCAGCACTAGACAGGGGGAGCGTGGCTACACCTTC
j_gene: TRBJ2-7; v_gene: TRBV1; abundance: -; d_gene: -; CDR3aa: CTSSPNWLKVVGYEQYF; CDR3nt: TGCACCAGCAGCCCCAACTGGCTCAAAGTAGTCGGATACGAGCAGTACTTC
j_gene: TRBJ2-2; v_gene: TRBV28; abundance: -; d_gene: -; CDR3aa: CASSFQGGYTGELFF; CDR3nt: TGTGCCAGCAGTTTTCAGGGGGGATACACCGGGGAGCTGTTTTTT
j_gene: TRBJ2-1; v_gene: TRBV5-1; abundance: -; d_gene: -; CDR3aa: CASSLVGLDEQFF; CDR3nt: TGCGCCAGCAGCTTGGTGGGGTTGGATGAGCAGTTCTTC
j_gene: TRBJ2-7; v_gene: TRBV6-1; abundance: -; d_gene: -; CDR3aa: CASIGIGTGYEQYF; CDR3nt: TGTGCCAGCATTGGGATAGGGACCGGGTACGAGCAGTACTTC
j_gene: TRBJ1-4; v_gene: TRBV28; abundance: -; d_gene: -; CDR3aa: CASSSYREEEKLFF; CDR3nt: TGTGCCAGCAGTTCCTACAGGGAGGAAGAAAAACTGTTTTTT
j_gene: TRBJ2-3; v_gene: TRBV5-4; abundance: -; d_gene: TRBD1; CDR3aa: CASSRGTGVSTDTQYF; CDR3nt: TGTGCCAGCAGCCGTGGGACAGGTGTTAGCACAGATACGCAGTATTTT
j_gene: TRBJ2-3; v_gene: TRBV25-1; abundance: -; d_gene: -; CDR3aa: CASSEWDGTGHEVYF; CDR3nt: TGTGCCAGCAGTGAATGGGATGGTACAGGCCACGAGGTGTATTTT
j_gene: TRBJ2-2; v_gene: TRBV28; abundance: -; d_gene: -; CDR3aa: CASSFTSRDPGELFF; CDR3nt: TGTGCCAGCAGTTTTACTAGCCGGGACCCCGGGGAGCTGTTTTTT
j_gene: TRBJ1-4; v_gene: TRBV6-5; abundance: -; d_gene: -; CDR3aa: CASSRGVNEKLFF; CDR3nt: TGTGCCAGCTCGAGGGGCGTTAATGAAAAACTGTTTTTT
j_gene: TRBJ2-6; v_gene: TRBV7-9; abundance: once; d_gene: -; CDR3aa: CASSSDKAGANVLTF; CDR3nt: TGTGCCAGCAGCTCCGACAAGGCTGGGGCCAACGTCCTGACTTTC
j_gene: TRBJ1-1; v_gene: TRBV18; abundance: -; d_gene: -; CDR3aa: CASSPRRGGDHTEAFF; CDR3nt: TGTGCCAGCTCACCCCGTAGGGGAGGGGACCACACTGAAGCTTTCTTT
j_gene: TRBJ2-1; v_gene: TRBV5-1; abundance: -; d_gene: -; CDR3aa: CASSLRESSYNEQFF; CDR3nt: TGCGCCAGCAGCTTGCGGGAAAGCTCCTACAATGAGCAGTTCTTC
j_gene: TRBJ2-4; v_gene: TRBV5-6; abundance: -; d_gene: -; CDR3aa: CASSLYANIQYF; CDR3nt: TGTGCCAGCAGCTTGTACGCAAACATTCAGTACTTC
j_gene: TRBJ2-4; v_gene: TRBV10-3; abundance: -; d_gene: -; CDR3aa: CAISEKEELAKNIQYF; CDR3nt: TGTGCCATCAGTGAGAAAGAGGAGCTAGCCAAAAACATTCAGTACTTC
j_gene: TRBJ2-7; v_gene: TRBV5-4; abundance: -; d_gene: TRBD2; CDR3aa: CASTQTATSGRLGGEQYF; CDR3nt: TGTGCCAGCACCCAGACAGCCACTAGCGGGAGATTGGGAGGCGAGCAGTACTTC
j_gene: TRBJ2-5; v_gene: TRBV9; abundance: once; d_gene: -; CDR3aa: CASSGLAIETQYF; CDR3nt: TGTGCCAGCAGCGGGCTAGCGATAGAGACCCAGTACTTC
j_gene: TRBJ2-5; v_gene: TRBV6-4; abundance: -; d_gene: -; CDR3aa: CASSAVAAFRTHF; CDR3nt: TGTGCCAGCAGTGCAGTAGCCGCCTTTCGGACCCACTTC
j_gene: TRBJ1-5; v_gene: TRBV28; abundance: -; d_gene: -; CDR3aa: CASSLGRYSNQPQHF; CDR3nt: TGTGCCAGCAGTTTGGGCCGCTATAGCAATCAGCCCCAGCATTTT
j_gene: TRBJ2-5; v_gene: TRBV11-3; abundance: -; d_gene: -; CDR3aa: CASSLVYIVGALPEETQYF; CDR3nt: TGTGCCAGCAGCTTAGTATATATAGTAGGGGCCCTTCCGGAGGAGACCCAGTACTTC
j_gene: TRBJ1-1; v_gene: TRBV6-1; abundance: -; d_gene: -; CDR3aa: CASSVGNTEAFF; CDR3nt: TGTGCCAGCTCTGTCGGGAACACTGAAGCTTTCTTT
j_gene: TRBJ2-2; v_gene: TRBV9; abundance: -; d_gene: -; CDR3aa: CASSGRRNTGELFF; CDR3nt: TGTGCCAGCAGCGGCAGGAGGAACACCGGGGAGCTGTTTTTT
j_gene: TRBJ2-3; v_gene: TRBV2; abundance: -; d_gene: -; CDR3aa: CASGGRDLHQDTQYF; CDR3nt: TGTGCCAGCGGGGGGCGGGACTTACACCAAGATACGCAGTATTTT